What follows are 6 T cell receptor beta chains derived from one specimen sequenced in a study of blood T cells in healthy people across ages. A sample-barcoded 5' primer and a J-beta primer mix were used in a second PCR of about 6 to 12 cycles. TCRdb reanalysed the 5' RACE reads using MiXCR and keeps one entry per CDR3 protein. The sample consists of 760,000 or so distinct CDR3 sequences, 20% to 25% of them appearing once. The sample also formed part of further work on T cells of mothers and their children.

The source material was blood. The receptor source for this set is a boy aged 5-17 years in good health.

This clonotype showed up just a few times. The J gene is TRBJ2-5, the V gene TRBV20-1, with 8 bases that match TRBD1. Matching the DNA end better, TRBJ2-1 makes the J call doubtful. Looked up from germline, CDR1 is DFQATT and CDR2 is SNEGSKA (reference sequence). The length of the CDR3 is 15 residues. CDR3 DNA sequence: TGCAGTGCTAGTCCCTTAGGACAGGGTAGCAATGAGCAGTTCTTC. This translates into CSASPLGQGSNEQFF.

The chain combines TRBV4-1 with TRBJ1-2; D unclear. CDR3 length equals 15 residues. Germline CDR1 and CDR2: MGHRA and YSYEKL. V lost 0 bases to trimming and J lost 4 bases, with 12 bases between them. The CDR3 loop is CASSQDKWQLYGYTF. The CDR3 DNA sequence: TGCGCCAGCAGCCAAGATAAGTGGCAACTCTATGGCTACACCTTC.

This clonotype was seen more than once but under ten times. The gene calls are TRBV4-2 and TRBJ2-7, with 7 bases lining up with TRBD2. This CDR3 is built from 15 residues. V lost 1 base and J lost 0; bases outside the gene matches: 3. Looked up from germline, CDR1 is LGHNA and CDR2 is YNFKEQ. CDR3 loop: CASSQGTRLSYEQYF. The CDR3 DNA follows: TGTGCCAGCAGCCAAGGGACTAGGCTCTCCTACGAGCAGTACTTC.

This clonotype occurred a few times. The genes are TRBV18 and TRBJ2-1; 9 bases align to TRBD1. CDR1 is KGHSH and CDR2 is LQKENI in the germline V gene. V lost 3 bases, J lost 6 bases, and 9 bases stayed unmatched. The CDR3 loop spans 16 amino acids. The CDR3 nucleotides read TGTGCCAGCTCACCCCTCCGGGACAGGGACCTCAATGAGCAGTTCTTC. This codes for CASSPLRDRDLNEQFF.

This clonotype was recorded a few times. The V and J genes are TRBV5-5 and TRBJ1-3, with a tentative D call TRBD1 (5 bases). Germline values: CDR1 SGHKS, CDR2 YYEKEE (reference sequence). The CDR3 has 19 residues. V lost 4 bases and J lost 2, with 25 bases in between. DNA for the CDR3: TGTGCCAGCAGCCCCCACGGGGGAAGATACTCGCCTACTGGAAACACCATATATTTT. Its translation: CASSPHGGRYSPTGNTIYF.

This chain uses TRBV7-9 with TRBJ2-1, with D hard to call. V was cut by 7 bases and J by 8 bases, with 18 bases left in between. The CDR3 runs 14 residues. The germline V gene encodes CDR1 SEHNR and CDR2 FQNEAQ (reference sequence). Here the CDR3 reads CASMRTAEDDEQFF. CDR3 sequence (DNA): TGTGCCAGCATGCGGACGGCCGAAGACGATGAGCAGTTCTTC.